This T cell receptor beta chain was recovered during a study of T cell repertoires in cytomegalovirus infection (dated by TCRdb to about 2019). About the investigation overall: Because public TCR beta signatures pointed to carriage of CMV infection together with the matching HLA type, the HLA type of each donor mattered for the analysis. General findings and caveats noted by the study authors: Carriers of CMV infection plus the relevant HLA type were discriminated by the cumulative frequency of public TCR beta family members in the study cohort and in an independent approximately 340-donor cohort. The ex vivo response was dominated by HLA-C-restricted CMV-specific TCR beta clonotypes, and the single most frequent clonotype in two of eight donors was supplied by these HLA-C-restricted clonotypes.

A few counts support this clonotype. The antigen it binds to is not known. No quality values exist for individual bases; no much larger clone is one base distant. Reads for this sample came from an Illumina HiSeq 1500. Starting from the raw public reads, TCRdb applied fastp trimming at Q25, assembled clones with MiXCR and retained in-frame beta chains. CDR3 protein sequences are deduplicated, and each keeps its most common genes and DNA. This sample comprises about 740,000 distinct CDR3 sequences, roughly a third of them detected only once. The ten largest clones capture around 2.8% of the sample. Inclusive of the bounding cysteine and phenylalanine, the CDR3 is 14 residues long. Solely the CDR3 DNA is kept, with 42 bases framed from the first base. The V and J ends are trimmed by 1 base and 3 bases, leaving 9 bases between them.

This receptor was obtained from a human donor in good health (CMV status not recorded). Some clones in this sample may be carry-over from other donors' samples. The material sequenced was PBMCs. Recombination connected TRBV12-3 or TRBV12-4 to TRBJ1-1, with no confident D gene call. This receptor carries the CDR3 CASSLDSRYTEAFF. The sequenced DNA: TGTGCCAGCAGTTTAGATTCCAGGTACACTGAAGCTTTCTTT.